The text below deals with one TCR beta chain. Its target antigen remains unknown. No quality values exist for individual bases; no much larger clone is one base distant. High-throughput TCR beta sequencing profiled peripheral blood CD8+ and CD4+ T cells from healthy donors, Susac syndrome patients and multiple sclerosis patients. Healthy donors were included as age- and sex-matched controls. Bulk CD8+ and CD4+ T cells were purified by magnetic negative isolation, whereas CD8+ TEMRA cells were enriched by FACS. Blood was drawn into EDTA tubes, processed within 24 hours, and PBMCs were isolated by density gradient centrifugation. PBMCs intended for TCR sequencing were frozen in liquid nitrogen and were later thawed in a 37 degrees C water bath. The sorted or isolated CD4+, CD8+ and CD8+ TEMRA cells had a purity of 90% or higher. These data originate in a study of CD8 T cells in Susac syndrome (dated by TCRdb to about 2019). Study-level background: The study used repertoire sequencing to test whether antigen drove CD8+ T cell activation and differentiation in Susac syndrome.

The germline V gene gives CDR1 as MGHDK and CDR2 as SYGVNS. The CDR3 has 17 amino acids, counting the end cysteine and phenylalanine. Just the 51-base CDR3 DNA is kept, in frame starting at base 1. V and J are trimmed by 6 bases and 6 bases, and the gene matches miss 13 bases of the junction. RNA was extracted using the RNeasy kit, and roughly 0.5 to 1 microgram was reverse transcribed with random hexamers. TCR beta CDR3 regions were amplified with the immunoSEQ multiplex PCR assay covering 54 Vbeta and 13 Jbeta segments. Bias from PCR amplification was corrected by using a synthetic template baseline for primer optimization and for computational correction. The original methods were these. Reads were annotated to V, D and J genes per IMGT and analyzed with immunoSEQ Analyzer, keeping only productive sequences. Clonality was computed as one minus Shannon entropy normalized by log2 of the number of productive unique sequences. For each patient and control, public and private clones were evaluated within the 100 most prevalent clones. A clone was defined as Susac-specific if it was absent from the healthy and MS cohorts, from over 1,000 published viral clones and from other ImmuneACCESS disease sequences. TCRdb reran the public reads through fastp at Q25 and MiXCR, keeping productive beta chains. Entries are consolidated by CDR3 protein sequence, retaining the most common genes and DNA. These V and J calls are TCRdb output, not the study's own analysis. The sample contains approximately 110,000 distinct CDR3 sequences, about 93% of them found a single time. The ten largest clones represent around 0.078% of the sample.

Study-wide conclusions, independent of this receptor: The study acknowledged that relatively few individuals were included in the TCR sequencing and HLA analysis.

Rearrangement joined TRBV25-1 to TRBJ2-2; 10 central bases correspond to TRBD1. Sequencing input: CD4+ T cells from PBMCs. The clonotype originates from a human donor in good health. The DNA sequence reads TGTGCCAGCAGGGTCGACAGGGGGCGGCTTGAGGCCGGGGAGCTGTTTTTT. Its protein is CASRVDRGRLEAGELFF.